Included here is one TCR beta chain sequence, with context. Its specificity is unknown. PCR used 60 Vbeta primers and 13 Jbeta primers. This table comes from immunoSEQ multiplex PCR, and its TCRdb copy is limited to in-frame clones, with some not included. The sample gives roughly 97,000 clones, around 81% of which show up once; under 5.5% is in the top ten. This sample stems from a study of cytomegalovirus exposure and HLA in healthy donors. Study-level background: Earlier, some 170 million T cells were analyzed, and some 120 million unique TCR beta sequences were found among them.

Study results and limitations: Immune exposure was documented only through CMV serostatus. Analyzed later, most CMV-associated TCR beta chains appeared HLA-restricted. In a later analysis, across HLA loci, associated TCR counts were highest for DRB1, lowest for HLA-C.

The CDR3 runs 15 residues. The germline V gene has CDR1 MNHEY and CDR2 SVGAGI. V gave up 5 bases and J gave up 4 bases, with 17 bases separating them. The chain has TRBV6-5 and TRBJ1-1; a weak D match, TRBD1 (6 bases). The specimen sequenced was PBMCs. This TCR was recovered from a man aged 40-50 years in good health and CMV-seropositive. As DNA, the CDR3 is TGTGCCAGCAGTCGGAAGGGGGGGGCGGTCACTGAAGCTTTCTTT. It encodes CASSRKGGAVTEAFF.